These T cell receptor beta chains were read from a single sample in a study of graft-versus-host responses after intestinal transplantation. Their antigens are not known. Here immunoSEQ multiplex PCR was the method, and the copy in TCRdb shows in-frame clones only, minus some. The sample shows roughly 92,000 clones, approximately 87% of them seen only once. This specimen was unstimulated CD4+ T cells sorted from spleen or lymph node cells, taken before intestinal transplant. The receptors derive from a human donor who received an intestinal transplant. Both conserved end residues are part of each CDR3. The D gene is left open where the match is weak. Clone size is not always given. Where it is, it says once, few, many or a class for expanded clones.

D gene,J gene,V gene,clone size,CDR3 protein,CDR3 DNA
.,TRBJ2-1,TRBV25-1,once,CASRAGFEQFF,TGTGCCAGTAGGGCGGGGTTTGAGCAGTTCTTC
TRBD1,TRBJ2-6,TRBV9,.,CASSRGGDRGANVLTF,TGTGCCAGCAGCCGGGGCGGGGACAGGGGTGCCAACGTCCTGACTTTC
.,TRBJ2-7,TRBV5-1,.,CASSLDGYEQYF,TGCGCCAGCAGCTTGGACGGCTACGAGCAGTACTTC
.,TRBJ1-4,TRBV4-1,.,CASSLPRERDNEKLFF,TGCGCCAGCAGCCTGCCTCGGGAAAGGGATAATGAAAAACTGTTTTTT
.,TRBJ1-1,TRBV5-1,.,CASSVRDTNTEAFF,TGCGCCAGCAGCGTCCGGGACACGAACACTGAAGCTTTCTTT
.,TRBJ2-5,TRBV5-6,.,CASSWRGEETQYF,TGTGCCAGCAGCTGGCGGGGAGAAGAGACCCAGTACTTC
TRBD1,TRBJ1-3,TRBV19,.,CASSRQGGTGNTIYF,TGTGCCAGTTCACGACAGGGTGGTACTGGAAACACCATATATTTT
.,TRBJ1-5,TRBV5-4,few,CASSIRTAKNSNQPQHF,TGTGCCAGCAGCATTCGGACAGCAAAAAATAGCAATCAGCCCCAGCATTTT
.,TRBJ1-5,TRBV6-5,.,CASSSDRGGNQPQHF,TGTGCCAGCAGTTCTGACAGAGGGGGTAATCAGCCCCAGCATTTT
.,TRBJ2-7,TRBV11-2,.,CASSFPGTYEQYF,TGTGCCAGCAGCTTCCCAGGGACCTACGAGCAGTACTTC
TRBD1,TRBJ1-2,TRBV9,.,CASSSGQVYGYTF,TGTGCCAGCAGCTCCGGACAGGTCTATGGCTACACCTTC
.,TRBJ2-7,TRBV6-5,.,CASTAGPPYEQYF,TGTGCCAGCACGGCAGGGCCCCCCTACGAGCAGTACTTC
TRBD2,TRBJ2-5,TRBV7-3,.,CASSLGRVAGDQETQYF,TGTGCCAGCAGCTTAGGGAGGGTAGCGGGGGACCAAGAGACCCAGTACTTC
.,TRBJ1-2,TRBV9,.,CASSPRRGWEGYTF,TGTGCCAGCAGCCCAAGAAGGGGTTGGGAAGGCTACACCTTC
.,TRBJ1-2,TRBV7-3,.,CASSLTAGGDGYTF,TGTGCCAGCAGCTTAACGGCCGGGGGGGATGGCTACACCTTC
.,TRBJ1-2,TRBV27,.,CASSLSYAGANYGYTF,TGTGCCAGCAGTTTATCGTACGCTGGAGCTAACTATGGCTACACCTTC
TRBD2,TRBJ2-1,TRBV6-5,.,CASSWGLASYNEQFF,TGTGCCAGCAGTTGGGGACTAGCCTCCTACAATGAGCAGTTCTTC
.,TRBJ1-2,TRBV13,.,CASSLLGQGANYGYTF,TGTGCCAGCAGCTTACTCGGTCAGGGCGCTAACTATGGCTACACCTTC
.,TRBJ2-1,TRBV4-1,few,CASSQDFGVREQFF,TGCGCCAGCAGCCAAGATTTCGGGGTAAGGGAGCAGTTCTTC
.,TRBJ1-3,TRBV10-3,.,CAISDPGRGNTIYF,TGTGCCATCAGTGACCCAGGGAGGGGAAACACCATATATTTT
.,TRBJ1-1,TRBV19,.,CASSIRGNTEAFF,TGTGCCAGTAGTATACGAGGCAACACTGAAGCTTTCTTT
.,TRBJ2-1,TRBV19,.,CASSIPRNEQFF,TGTGCCAGTAGTATCCCTCGGAATGAGCAGTTCTTC
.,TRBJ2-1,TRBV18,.,CASSPILQGNEQFF,TGTGCCAGCTCACCCATATTACAGGGTAATGAGCAGTTCTTC
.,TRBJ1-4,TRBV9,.,CASSVERGGEKLFF,TGTGCCAGCAGCGTCGAACGGGGTGGTGAAAAACTGTTTTTT